This T cell receptor (beta chain) appears in the sequencing data of a study of radiotherapy plus CTLA-4 blockade in lung cancer. CDR3 length: 13 residues. Germline V gene lookup returns CDR1 MNHEY and CDR2 SVGAGI. Trimming left V 6 bases short and J 0 bases short, with 8 bases between. Profiling relied on immunoSEQ multiplex PCR, and the TCRdb table lists in-frame clones only, not all of them. This table holds 60,000 to 70,000 clones, about 80% found once. V usage is TRBV6-5 and J usage is TRBJ1-1; D unclear. The specimen comprised peripheral blood, sampled from a patient treated with radiotherapy plus ipilimumab. This clonotype was sampled from a human donor with non-small cell lung cancer who had a partial response to radiotherapy plus ipilimumab. The chain's CDR3 is CASSLRLNTEAFF. CDR3 DNA: TGTGCCAGCAGCCTGAGGTTGAACACTGAAGCTTTCTTT.